Listed here is a single T cell receptor beta chain. What it recognizes is unknown. The entry originates in a study of cytomegalovirus exposure and HLA in healthy donors. The CDR3 extends over 13 amino acids. Germline V CDR1 and CDR2: MNHEY, SMNVEV (reference sequence). Trimming cost V 0 bases and J 6 bases, with 8 bases left between them. Whole-study results and caveats: Clonal expansion, a later analysis showed, was greater in HLA-associated TCR beta chains than in equally common others. Apparent HLA restriction characterized most CMV-associated TCR beta chains in a later analysis. In a later analysis, V- and J-gene trimming of beta chains associated with a DCLRE1C missense variant, replicated independently. Relative to the roughly 690-donor mean, N-insertions were reportedly fewer in an Asian-associated ancestry cluster in a later analysis.

PCR amplification relied on 60 Vbeta primers (plus 13 Jbeta primers). Some clones are missing from TCRdb's copy, which holds only in-frame ones; the method was immunoSEQ multiplex PCR. The sample lists 150,000 to 160,000 clones, 65% to 90% seen once, with more than 6.5% in the top ten. The origin of this receptor is a woman aged 45-59 years in good health and CMV-seropositive. The chain has TRBV27 and TRBJ1-1; no reliable D call. Specimen: PBMCs. The DNA for the CDR3 is TGTGCCAGCAGTTTATCTACACACGCTGAAGCTTTCTTT. Protein product: CASSLSTHAEAFF.